The text below deals with one T cell receptor beta chain. The target antigen is unknown. Template: tumor biopsy or peripheral blood genomic DNA, about 550-6,500 ng per sample. V gave up 2 bases and J gave up 3 bases; unmatched junction bases: 4. This CDR3 spans 15 amino acids. CDR1 is SGHAT, CDR2 FQDESV, per germline (reference sequence). Libraries were prepared by immunoSEQ multiplex PCR; TCRdb keeps only in-frame clonotypes and omits some of them. The data hold about 33,000 clones, with roughly 78% observed a single time. This entry belongs to a study of T cells in tumors after PD-1 blockade. Background on the study: No patient had prior checkpoint blockade, systemic immunosuppression, or radiotherapy within 4 weeks. A subset received ongoing vismodegib 150 mg daily alongside anti-PD-1 therapy.

Study findings and constraints: Some novel exhausted tumor clones appeared in pre-treatment blood, suggesting peripheral recruitment.

Material: PBMCs, obtained before anti-PD-1 treatment. The source is a human donor with basal cell carcinoma. This rearrangement joins TRBV11-1 to TRBJ2-7; 10 positions agree with TRBD2. The CDR3 loop is CASSLLSSGSYEQYF. CDR3 in DNA: TGTGCCAGCAGCTTACTATCTAGCGGGAGCTACGAGCAGTACTTC.